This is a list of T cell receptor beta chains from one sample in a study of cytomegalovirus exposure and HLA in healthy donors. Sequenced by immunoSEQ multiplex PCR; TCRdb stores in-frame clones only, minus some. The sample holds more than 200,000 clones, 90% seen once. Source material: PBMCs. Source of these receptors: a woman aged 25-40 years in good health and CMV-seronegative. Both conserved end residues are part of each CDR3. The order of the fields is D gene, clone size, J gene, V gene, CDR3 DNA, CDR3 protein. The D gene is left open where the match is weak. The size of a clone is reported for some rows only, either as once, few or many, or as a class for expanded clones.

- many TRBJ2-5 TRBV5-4 TGTGCCAGCAGCTTGGATATTGGGACGAAAGGCATAGAGACCCAGTACTTC CASSLDIGTKGIETQYF
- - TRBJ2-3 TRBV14 TGTGCCAGCAGCCAAACAGGGTTGATCGATACGCAGTATTTT CASSQTGLIDTQYF
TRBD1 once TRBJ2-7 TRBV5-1 TGCGCCAGCAGCACGGGACAGGGTTACTACGAGCAGTACTTC CASSTGQGYYEQYF
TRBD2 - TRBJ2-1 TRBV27 TGTGCCAGCAGTTCATCGGAAGGACTAGCTGCTGAGCAGTTCTTC CASSSSEGLAAEQFF
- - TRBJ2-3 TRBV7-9 TGTGCCAGCATGTCATCCGCGGGGCCCACAGATACGCAGTATTTT CASMSSAGPTDTQYF
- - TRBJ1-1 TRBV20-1 TGCAGTGCTACCACTTACACTGAAGCTTTCTTT CSATTYTEAFF
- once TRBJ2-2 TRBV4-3 TGCGCCAGCAGCCAGCGAGGCTACACCGGGGAGCTGTTTTTT CASSQRGYTGELFF
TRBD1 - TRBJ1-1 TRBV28 TGTGCCAGCAAATCTGGGACAGGGATGAACACTGAAGCTTTCTTT CASKSGTGMNTEAFF
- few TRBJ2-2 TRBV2 TGTGCCAGCCGCAGGAAGACCGGGGAGCTGTTTTTT CASRRKTGELFF
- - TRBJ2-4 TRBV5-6 TGTGCCAGCAGCTTGGCGCGTGGGGTAGCCAAAAACATTCAGTACTTC CASSLARGVAKNIQYF
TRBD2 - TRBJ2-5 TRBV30 TGTGCCTGGACGGGAGGGTTGGAGACCCAGTACTTC CAWTGGLETQYF
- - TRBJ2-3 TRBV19 TGTGCCAGTGCGATGGGTTATGATACGCAGTATTTT CASAMGYDTQYF
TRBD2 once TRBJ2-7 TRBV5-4 TGTGCCAGCAGCTCCCTGGGGGGGGCCTACGAGCAGTACTTC CASSSLGGAYEQYF
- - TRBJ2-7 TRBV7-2 TGTGCCAGCAGCTCACTACAGGGCTACGAGCAGTACTTC CASSSLQGYEQYF
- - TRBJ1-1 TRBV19 TGTGCCAGTAGTATTGCGGGGTCGGGATTTATGAACACTGAAGCTTTCTTT CASSIAGSGFMNTEAFF
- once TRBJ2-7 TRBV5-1 TGCGCCAGCAGCTCCGAACGACGGACCCTGGTCGAGCAGTACTTC CASSSERRTLVEQYF
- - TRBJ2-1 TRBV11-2 TGTGCCAGCAGCTTAGGGGTTGGGGGGTATGAGCAGTTCTTC CASSLGVGGYEQFF
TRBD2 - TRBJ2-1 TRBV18 TGTGCCAGCTCACCACCGACTAGCCGTGAGCAGTTCTTC CASSPPTSREQFF
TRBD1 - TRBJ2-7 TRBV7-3 TGTGCCAGCAGCTTTCAACCGGGACAGGGCTACGAGCAGTACTTC CASSFQPGQGYEQYF
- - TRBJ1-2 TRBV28 TGTGCCAGCAGTTTAGTATCCCCGGCTAACTATGGCTACACCTTC CASSLVSPANYGYTF
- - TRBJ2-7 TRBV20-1 TGCAGTGCCGAACAGGGTGGCGAGCAGTACTTC CSAEQGGEQYF
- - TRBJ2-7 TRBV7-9 TGTGCCAGCAGCTTAAGTATCTCGACCTACGAGCAGTACTTC CASSLSISTYEQYF
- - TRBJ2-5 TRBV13 TGTGCCAGCAGCTCCACCTCGCAGGAAGAGACCCAGTACTTC CASSSTSQEETQYF
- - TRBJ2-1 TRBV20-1 TGCAGTGCTATTTTAATCGATGAGCAGTTCTTC CSAILIDEQFF
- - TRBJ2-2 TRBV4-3 TGCGCCAGCAGCCAAGATCGCCCGAACACCGGGGAGCTGTTTTTT CASSQDRPNTGELFF
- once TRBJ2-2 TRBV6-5 TGTGCCAGCAGTTTCGGGGGTTCAAGCAACACCGGGGAGCTGTTTTTT CASSFGGSSNTGELFF
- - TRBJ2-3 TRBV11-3 TGTGCCAGCAGCTTAGATTCTAGAACAGATACGCAGTATTTT CASSLDSRTDTQYF
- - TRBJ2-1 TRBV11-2 TGTGCCAGCAGCTTAGGCAATAATGAGCAGTTCTTC CASSLGNNEQFF
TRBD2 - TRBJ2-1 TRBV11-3 TGTGCCAGCAGCTTAGATGGGGGGGGAGGCAATGAGCAGTTCTTC CASSLDGGGGNEQFF
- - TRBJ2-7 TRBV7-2 TGTGCCAGCAGCCCAAGACAGGAGTTTTCCTACGAGCAGTACTTC CASSPRQEFSYEQYF
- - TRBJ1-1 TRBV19 TGTGCCAGTAGTGGTAGCTTGAACACTGAAGCTTTCTTT CASSGSLNTEAFF
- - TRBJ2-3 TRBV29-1 TGCAGCGTTGCAAGGGGAAGCACAGATACGCAGTATTTT CSVARGSTDTQYF
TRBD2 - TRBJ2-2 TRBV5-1 TGCGCCAGCAGCCAATTCGGACTAGCGGGAGACGGAGGGGAGCTGTTTTTT CASSQFGLAGDGGELFF
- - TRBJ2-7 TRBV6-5 TGTGCCAGCAGTTACTCGAGTACTAACTACGAGCAGTACTTC CASSYSSTNYEQYF
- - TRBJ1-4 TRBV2 TGTGCCAGCAGCGCCACCTTCCAAGGGGAAAAACTGTTTTTT CASSATFQGEKLFF
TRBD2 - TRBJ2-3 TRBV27 TGTGCCAGCAGCGGACTAGCGGGAGGGCTAGGCACAGATACGCAGTATTTT CASSGLAGGLGTDTQYF
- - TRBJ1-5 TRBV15 TGTGCCACCAGCAGAGATCTTGGCAGCAATCAGCCCCAGCATTTT CATSRDLGSNQPQHF
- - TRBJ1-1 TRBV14 TGTGCCAGCAGCCAAGATAAGGCGAACACTGAAGCTTTCTTT CASSQDKANTEAFF
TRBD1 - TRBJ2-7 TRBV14 TGTGCCAGCAGCCAAGATCTCGACGAGACAGGGGGCAGCTACGAGCAGTACTTC CASSQDLDETGGSYEQYF
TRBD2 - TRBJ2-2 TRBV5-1 TGCGCCAGCAGCTTAAAGCGGGAACCCGGGGAGCTGTTTTTT CASSLKREPGELFF
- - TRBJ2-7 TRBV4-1 TGCGCCAGCAGGCAAGCAGTGTTGGAGACCTACGAGCAGTACTTC CASRQAVLETYEQYF
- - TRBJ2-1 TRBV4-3 TGCGCCAGCAGCCAAGATTGGCCACTTCCCCCCAATGAGCAGTTCTTC CASSQDWPLPPNEQFF
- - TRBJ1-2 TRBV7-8 TGTGCCAGCAGCGCCCCTTCCCAGGGGCAGGACTATGGCTACACCTTC CASSAPSQGQDYGYTF
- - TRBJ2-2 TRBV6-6 TGTGCCAGCAGAACCGTACCCTTTGAGAACACCGGGGAGCTGTTTTTT CASRTVPFENTGELFF
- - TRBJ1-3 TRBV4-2 TGTGCCAGCAGCCAAGATCTGGGGGCGCTAGGAAACACCATATATTTT CASSQDLGALGNTIYF
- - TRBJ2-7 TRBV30 TGTGCCTGGACCTCCGGGATGGACGAGCAGTACTTC CAWTSGMDEQYF
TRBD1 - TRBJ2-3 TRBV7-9 TGTGCCAGCAGCTTAGTGGGCAGGGGGTCGACAGATACGCAGTATTTT CASSLVGRGSTDTQYF
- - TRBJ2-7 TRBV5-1 TGCGCCAGCAGGCGACTAGACCCCTACGAGCAGTACTTC CASRRLDPYEQYF
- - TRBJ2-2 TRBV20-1 TGCAGTGCTAGAAGGGCCGGGGAGCTGTTTTTT CSARRAGELFF
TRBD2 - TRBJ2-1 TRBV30 TGTGCCTGGAGTGCCCAGGGACTAGAGCAGTTCTTC CAWSAQGLEQFF
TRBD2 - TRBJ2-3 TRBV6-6 TGTGCCAGCAGCAGAGGGACTAGCGGGAGAGATACGCAGTATTTT CASSRGTSGRDTQYF
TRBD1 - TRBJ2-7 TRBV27 TGTGCCAGCAATACCGGGCAGGGGGCTTTATACGAGCAGTACTTC CASNTGQGALYEQYF
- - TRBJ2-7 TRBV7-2 TGTGCCAGCGGGAGGCCGGACTACGAGCAGTACTTC CASGRPDYEQYF
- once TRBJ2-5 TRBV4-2 TGTGCCAGCAGCCAATTGCGAGGTTCCCAAGAGACCCAGTACTTC CASSQLRGSQETQYF
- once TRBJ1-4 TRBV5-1 TGCGCCAGCAGCCCTTCGGGATCTGTCAATGAAAAACTGTTTTTT CASSPSGSVNEKLFF
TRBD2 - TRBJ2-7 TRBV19 TGTGCCACTCGTGCGGCTAGCGGGAGTTACGAGCAGTACTTC CATRAASGSYEQYF
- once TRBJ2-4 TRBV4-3 TGCGCCAGCAGCCAAGATACGGGGCTAGCCAAAAACATTCAGTACTTC CASSQDTGLAKNIQYF
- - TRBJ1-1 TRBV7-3 TGTGCCAGCCCATTCCGGGACATAAACACTGAAGCTTTCTTT CASPFRDINTEAFF
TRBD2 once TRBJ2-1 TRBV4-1 TGCGCCAGCAGCCAATCTGGGGCGGCCAGCGGGAGCCCATACAATGAGCAGTTCTTC CASSQSGAASGSPYNEQFF
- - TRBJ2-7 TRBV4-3 TGCGCCAGCAGCCAAGTGGGGACTGAGACCTACGAGCAGTACTTC CASSQVGTETYEQYF